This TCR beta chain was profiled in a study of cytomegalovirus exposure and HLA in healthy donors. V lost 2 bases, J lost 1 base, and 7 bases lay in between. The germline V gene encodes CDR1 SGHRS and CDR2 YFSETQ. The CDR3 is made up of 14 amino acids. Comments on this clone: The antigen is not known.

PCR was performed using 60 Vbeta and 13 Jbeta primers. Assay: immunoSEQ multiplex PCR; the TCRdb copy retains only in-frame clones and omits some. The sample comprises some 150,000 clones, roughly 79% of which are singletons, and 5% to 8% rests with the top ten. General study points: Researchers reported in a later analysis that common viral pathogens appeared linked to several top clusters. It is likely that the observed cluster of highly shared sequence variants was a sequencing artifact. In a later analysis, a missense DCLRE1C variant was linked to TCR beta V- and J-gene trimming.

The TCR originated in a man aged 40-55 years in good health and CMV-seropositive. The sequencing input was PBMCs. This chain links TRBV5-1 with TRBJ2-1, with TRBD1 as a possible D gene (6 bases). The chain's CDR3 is CASSLGGSYNEQFF. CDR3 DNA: TGCGCCAGCAGCTTAGGGGGTTCCTACAATGAGCAGTTCTTC.